This T cell receptor beta chain is from a study of blood T cells in healthy people across ages. The CDR3 has 14 amino acids. V was shortened by 6 bases and J by 4 bases, with 15 bases between the two germline ends. The germline V gene encodes CDR1 MDHEN and CDR2 SYDVKM. A second PCR of roughly 7 to 11 cycles used a sample-barcoded 5' primer and a J-beta primer mix. A single record per CDR3 protein comes from TCRdb applying MiXCR to the 5' RACE reads. The table includes hundreds of thousands of distinct CDR3 sequences, approximately 25% detected once. This same sample was also taken into another study, of T cells of mothers and their children. As reported in that work: The yield was over 9.5 million TCR beta CDR3 reads from each mother and approximately 3 million from each child.

The chain is built from TRBV28 and TRBJ2-5, with D possibly TRBD2 on 6 matching bases. The sequenced material came from blood. This receptor was obtained from a boy aged 5-17 years in good health. The CDR3 protein is CASSPRVSGETQYF. CDR3 nucleotide sequence: TGTGCCAGCAGCCCAAGAGTTAGCGGAGAGACCCAGTACTTC. The full variable domain, with the rest looked up from reference TRBV28 and TRBJ2-5, is DVKVTQSSRYLVKRTGEKVFLECVQDMDHENMFWYRQDPGLGLRLIYFSYDVKMKEKGDIPEGYSVSREKKERFSLILESASTNQTSMYLCASSPRVSGETQYFGPGTRLLVL.